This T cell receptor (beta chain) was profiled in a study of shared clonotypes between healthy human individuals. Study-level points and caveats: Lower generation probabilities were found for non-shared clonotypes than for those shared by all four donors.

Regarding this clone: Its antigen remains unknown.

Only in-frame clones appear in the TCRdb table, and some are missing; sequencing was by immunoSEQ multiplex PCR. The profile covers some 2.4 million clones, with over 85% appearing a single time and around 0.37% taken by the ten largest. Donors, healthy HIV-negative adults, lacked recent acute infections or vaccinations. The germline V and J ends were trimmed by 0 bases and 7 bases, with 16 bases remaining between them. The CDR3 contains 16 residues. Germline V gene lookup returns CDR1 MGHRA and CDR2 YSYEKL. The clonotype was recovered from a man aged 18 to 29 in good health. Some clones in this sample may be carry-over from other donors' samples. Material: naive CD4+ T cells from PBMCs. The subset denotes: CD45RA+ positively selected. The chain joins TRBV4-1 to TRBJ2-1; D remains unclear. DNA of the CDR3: TGCGCCAGCAGCCAAGAATGGTCCCAGGAGTGGAATGAGCAGTTCTTC. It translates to CASSQEWSQEWNEQFF.